A single sample is the source of the 17 T cell receptor beta chains below, sequenced in a study of cytomegalovirus exposure and HLA in healthy donors. It was with 60 Vbeta and 13 Jbeta primers that the PCR ran. Here immunoSEQ multiplex PCR was the method, and the copy in TCRdb shows in-frame clones only, minus some. The sample holds about 160,000 clones; 70% to 85% are singletons and the top ten take 6.4%. The sequencing sample was made of PBMCs. The receptors come from a middle-aged man in good health and CMV-seropositive.

The chain uses TRBV9 and TRBJ1-2, with 9 bases lining up with TRBD1. This CDR3 region has 14 residues. Germline lookup yields CDR1 SGDLS and CDR2 YYNGEE. The J segment lost 4 bases and the V segment lost 3 bases, leaving 4 bases of the junction unmatched. The CDR3 sequence is CASSGQGVGYGYTF. The CDR3 bases are TGTGCCAGCAGCGGACAGGGGGTAGGCTATGGCTACACCTTC.

The CDR3 DNA reads as TGTGCCAGCAGCGATCTAGCGGGAGACGAGCAGTACGTC. As protein: CASSDLAGDEQYV. J is TRBJ2-7 and V is TRBV5-4, with TRBD2 matching 10 bases. The trim removed 4 bases at V and 5 bases at J, leaving 3 bases unmatched. Germline V CDR1 and CDR2: SGHNT, YYREEE (reference sequence). The CDR3 covers 13 residues.

The chain joins TRBV7-9 to TRBJ1-2, with unresolved D. CDR3 length equals 12 residues. V lost 2 bases to trimming and J lost 7 bases, with 8 bases between them. Per germline, CDR1 SEHNR and CDR2 FQNEAQ (reference sequence). CDR3 sequence reads: CASSLPLFGYTF. The CDR3 region has the DNA TGTGCCAGCAGCTTACCCCTCTTTGGCTACACCTTC.

The genes are TRBV14 and TRBJ1-1; D remains ambiguous. Germline values: CDR1 SGHDN, CDR2 FVKESK. V lost 5 bases to trimming and J lost 4 bases, with 11 bases between them. The CDR3 length is 13 residues. CDR3 DNA sequence: TGTGCCAGCAGCGGGCACCTCACCACTGAAGCTTTCTTT. Translated, it gives CASSGHLTTEAFF.

The chain uses TRBV6-5 and TRBJ1-1; 7 bases fit TRBD1. This CDR3 spans 13 amino acids. V lost 6 bases and J lost 1; bases outside the gene matches: 2. Germline CDR1 is MNHEY and CDR2 is SVGAGI. The CDR3, as DNA: TGTGCCAGCAGACAGGGGTCGAACACTGAAGCTTTCTTT. Translation: CASRQGSNTEAFF.

The sample holds a few counts of this clone. The V call is TRBV15, the J call TRBJ1-4; 7 bases agree with TRBD1. The junction had 6 bases not matched to a gene; V was cut back by 1 base and J by 7 bases. From germline, CDR1 is LNHNV and CDR2 YYDKDF (reference sequence). The CDR3 runs 15 residues. CDR3 sequence (DNA): TGTGCCACCAGCAGAGGACACCAGGGGGTTGAAAAACTGTTTTTT. This translates into CATSRGHQGVEKLFF.

The chain recombines TRBV2 with TRBJ2-1; TRBD2 agrees at 13 bases. This CDR3 comprises 15 residues. The germline V gene has CDR1 SNHLY and CDR2 FYNNEI. After removal of 7 bases from V and 11 bases from J, the junction contained 11 bases not matched to a gene. CDR3 loop: CASILLAGGRNQQFF. The CDR3 DNA reads TGTGCCAGCATTTTACTAGCGGGGGGGCGGAATCAGCAGTTCTTC.

V usage is TRBV19 and J usage is TRBJ2-3, with D possibly being TRBD2 (6 bases). V was trimmed by 7 bases and J by 1 base, leaving 15 bases between them. The CDR3 covers 15 residues. Per the germline V gene, CDR1 is LNHDA and CDR2 is SQIVND (reference sequence). CDR3 DNA sequence: TGTGCCAGTAAAAGTGTGGCTAGCGGCACAGATACGCAGTATTTT. This sequence encodes CASKSVASGTDTQYF. The full variable domain, rest sourced from reference TRBV19 and TRBJ2-3, is DGGITQSPKYLFRKEGQNVTLSCEQNLNHDAMYWYRQDPGQGLRLIYYSQIVNDFQKGDIAEGYSVSREKKESFPLTVTSAQKNPTAFYLCASKSVASGTDTQYFGPGTRLTVL.

The V and J genes are TRBV5-1 and TRBJ1-1, with D possibly matching TRBD1 (5 bases). This CDR3 has 17 residues. The germline CDR1 and CDR2 sequences are SGHRS and YFSETQ. V was cut by 0 bases and J by 3 bases, with 18 bases left in between. The CDR3 DNA is TGCGCCAGCAGCTTGGCCGGGAGGGTTTCGGGGCACACTGAAGCTTTCTTT. This encodes CASSLAGRVSGHTEAFF.

V gene TRBV27 combines with J gene TRBJ2-1, with 8 bases fitting TRBD2. CDR3 length: 16 residues. CDR1 is MNHEY, CDR2 SMNVEV, per germline (reference sequence). V dropped 1 base and J dropped 4; count of bases not matched to a gene: 6. CDR3 protein: CASSLFGTSGYNEQFF. CDR3 DNA: TGTGCCAGCAGTTTATTCGGCACTAGCGGATACAATGAGCAGTTCTTC.

In this sample, this clone turned up once. J is TRBJ1-2 and V is TRBV5-6; 8 bases align to TRBD1. The CDR3 extends over 15 amino acids. The junction had 13 bases not matched to a gene; V was cut back by 5 bases and J by 7 bases. The germline gives CDR1 SGHDT, CDR2 YYEEEE. The CDR3 coding sequence is TGTGCCAGCAGTCCGAGAGGACAGGGTTCGGCTGGCTACACCTTC. The encoded protein is CASSPRGQGSAGYTF.

The genes are TRBV18 and TRBJ1-3; tentatively, D is TRBD1 (6 bases). There are 14 residues in the CDR3. V was shortened by 2 bases and J by 4 bases, with 9 bases between the two germline ends. Germline values: CDR1 KGHSH, CDR2 LQKENI. CDR3 sequence: CASSPTGQGNTIYF. The CDR3 nucleotides read TGTGCCAGCTCACCAACAGGGCAAGGAAACACCATATATTTT.

This chain uses TRBV19 with TRBJ1-2; D might be TRBD1 (6 bases). Germline-derived CDR1 and CDR2 are LNHDA and SQIVND (reference sequence). The V end was cut by 7 bases, the J end by 4 bases, with 10 bases between. The CDR3 spans 12 residues. The CDR3 is CASTPDSYGYTF. The CDR3 region has the DNA TGTGCCAGTACCCCGGACAGCTATGGCTACACCTTC.

This clone appeared a few times. V gene TRBV7-9 combines with J gene TRBJ1-1; D is possibly TRBD1 (5 bases). The CDR3 length is 19 residues. Looked up from germline, CDR1 is SEHNR and CDR2 is FQNEAQ (reference sequence). Trimming left V 4 bases short and J 1 base short, with 25 bases between. The CDR3 region is CASSSDVDGKGNRNTEAFF. The CDR3 nucleotides read TGTGCCAGCAGCTCAGACGTTGACGGAAAGGGGAACCGGAACACTGAAGCTTTCTTT.

This chain uses TRBV2 with TRBJ1-5; no clear D. V dropped 4 bases and J dropped 4 bases, with 11 bases sitting between them. Germline assignment: CDR1 SNHLY and CDR2 FYNNEI. The CDR3 consists of 14 residues. The CDR3 nucleotides are TGTGCCAGCAGTGCTTCGGCAGCGAATCAGCCCCAGCATTTT. Translating it yields CASSASAANQPQHF.

V gene TRBV18 combines with J gene TRBJ1-1; D is undetermined. CDR3 length: 14 residues. CDR1 is KGHSH, CDR2 LQKENI, per germline. Trimming left V 3 bases short and J 3 bases short, with 11 bases between. The CDR3 loop is CASSPSLQDTEAFF. Written as DNA, the CDR3 is TGTGCCAGCTCACCGAGCCTTCAGGACACTGAAGCTTTCTTT.

The V and J genes are TRBV2 and TRBJ1-1; D ambiguous. The CDR3 sequence is 14 residues long. Trimming left V 4 bases short and J 3 bases short, with 12 bases between. The germline CDR1 and CDR2 sequences are SNHLY and FYNNEI. The CDR3 loop is CASSGRVLDTEAFF. As DNA, the CDR3 is TGTGCCAGCAGTGGCCGGGTTTTGGACACTGAAGCTTTCTTT.